The T cell receptor beta chain under discussion was sequenced for a study of T-cell reconstitution after alpha-beta-depleted transplantation in children. Germline loops: CDR1 SGHVS, CDR2 FNYEAQ. There are 14 residues in the CDR3. V was shortened by 0 bases and J by 6 bases, with 9 bases between the two germline ends. Notes on the study in general: Diversity of TCRbeta at day 60 was high in some patients, arising from surviving recipient T cells and thymic progenitors. The study reportedly traced alpha-beta T cells about two months after transplant to several hundred expanded graft clones. Newly made T cells mostly supplied T-cell counts and diversity one year after transplant.

On this clonotype itself: Its specificity is not known.

The TCRbeta library was prepared with unique molecular identifiers. In TCRdb, the PCR reads were re-called with MiXCR into one record per CDR3 protein. Found here are 70,000 or so distinct CDR3 sequences, roughly a tenth of them singletons; the top ten hold under 15%. The sequencing here drew on PBMCs, taken before TCRalphabeta/CD19-depleted stem cell transplant. The sequence was obtained from a boy between 10 and 17 years old with acute myeloid leukemia, due to receive a stem cell transplant. This rearrangement joins TRBV7-6 to TRBJ2-1; tentative D call: TRBD2 (5 bases). In DNA form, the CDR3 reads TGTGCCAGCAGCTTAGCTTTTAGCGCCAATGAGCAGTTCTTC. Protein sequence: CASSLAFSANEQFF.